This T cell receptor beta chain was profiled in a study of blood T cells in healthy people across ages. V shed 3 bases and J shed 3 bases, with 15 bases lying between them. Per germline, CDR1 SGHAT and CDR2 FQNNGV. The length of the CDR3 is 15 residues. A few counts support this clonotype. The authors ran a second PCR of about 7 to 11 cycles using a sample-barcoded 5' primer and a J-beta primer mix. Each CDR3 protein gets one entry after TCRdb re-called the 5' RACE reads with MiXCR. The sample gives fewer than 1.5 million distinct CDR3 sequences, approximately 42% of which show up once; roughly 8.2% is in the top ten.

The gene calls are TRBV11-2 and TRBJ2-7; the D is unclear. The sequenced material came from blood. This TCR was recovered from a woman aged 18-35 years in good health. The DNA for the CDR3 is TGTGCCAGCAGCTTCAGCCCGGGCAGTCACTACGAGCAGTACTTC. Protein sequence: CASSFSPGSHYEQYF.